The clone carrying this T cell receptor beta chain showed up just once. Survey resolution used two replicates of around 200 ng, totaling around 400 ng DNA. Original handling: Previously reported viral-epitope specificity per VDJdb covered 1.7% of 168,753 unique clonotypes. The data were produced by immunoSEQ multiplex PCR, yet TCRdb's version contains in-frame clones alone and is incomplete. That table is the source of V, J and clone size, and D and trimming were worked out from the DNA. The top ten hold 20% to 25% of the sample, which has about 5,000 clones, roughly 87% seen once. Germline CDR1 and CDR2: KGHSH and LQKENI. This CDR3 has 14 amino acids. V lost 3 bases, J lost 5 bases, and 5 bases stayed unmatched. The sample comes from a study of hypomethylating agent response in myelodysplastic syndrome. Study-wide background: A few patients were non-responders, while six or seven showed complete response or hematologic improvement. Patients with neither complete response nor hematologic improvement were classed non-responders.

The clonotype was recovered from a human donor with myelodysplastic syndrome. The chain has TRBV18 and TRBJ2-5, with 8 bases matching TRBD1. The input for sequencing was bone marrow, taken before or after starting hypomethylating agent treatment for myelodysplastic syndrome (not recorded which). CDR3 protein: CASSPPDRAETQYF. The CDR3 bases are TGTGCCAGCTCACCCCCGGACAGGGCGGAGACCCAGTACTTC.